One and the same sample provided the 13 T cell receptor beta chains below, sequenced in a study of cytomegalovirus exposure and HLA in healthy donors. A multiplex PCR was run with 60 Vbeta primers and 13 Jbeta primers. Produced via immunoSEQ multiplex PCR; TCRdb's table is partial and in-frame only. The sample consists of about 140,000 clones, 80% of them appearing once. Specimen: PBMCs. The receptors stem from a male donor in good health and CMV-seropositive.

The chain couples TRBV5-1 to TRBJ2-7, with D perhaps TRBD2 (6 bases). This CDR3 is built from 15 residues. V was clipped by 5 bases and J by 2 bases, with 17 bases between them. Germline CDR1 reads SGHRS; CDR2 reads YFSETQ. CDR3 coding DNA: TGCGCCAGCAGGCTAACCGGGAGTGCCCCCTACGAGCAGTACTTC. Translated: CASRLTGSAPYEQYF.

V usage is TRBV10-3 and J usage is TRBJ2-5, with 8 bases that match TRBD2. TRBJ2-7 matches the DNA end more closely, so the J call is doubtful. The CDR3 has 18 amino acids. Germline V gene sequence: CDR1 ENHRY, CDR2 SYGVKD. CDR3 region: CAISEGDNSGAATYEQYF. As DNA, the CDR3 is TGTGCCATCAGTGAGGGAGACAATAGCGGGGCCGCGACCTACGAGCAGTACTTC.

In its sample, this clone was seen once. The CDR3 region is CASSVGRGSAYNEQFF. As DNA, the CDR3 is TGTGCCAGCAGCGTCGGTAGGGGCAGCGCCTACAATGAGCAGTTCTTC. The J gene is TRBJ2-7, the V gene TRBV9; a possible D gene is TRBD1 (5 bases). The J call may be faulty, since TRBJ2-1 better matches the DNA end. Germline V CDR1 and CDR2: SGDLS, YYNGEE. The CDR3 consists of 16 residues.

V is TRBV5-1 and J is TRBJ2-6; D unclear. V lost 0 bases to trimming and J lost 4 bases, with 5 bases between them. Germline CDR1 is SGHRS and CDR2 is YFSETQ. The CDR3 has 14 residues. The CDR3 spells CASSLAPGANVLTF. Written as DNA, the CDR3 is TGCGCCAGCAGCTTGGCTCCGGGGGCCAACGTCCTGACTTTC.

The chain employs TRBV6-5 and TRBJ1-3; possible D gene TRBD1, 6 bases. Trimming removed 0 bases from V and 6 bases from J, with 15 bases in between. Germline V gene lookup returns CDR1 MNHEY and CDR2 SVGAGI. The CDR3 extends over 16 amino acids. The CDR3 sequence is CASSYSLDSSLNTIYF. The CDR3 coding sequence is TGTGCCAGCAGTTACTCATTGGACAGTAGCTTAAACACCATATATTTT.

For this clone: The junction departs from the called germline gene at one end, perhaps through a read error. The genes are TRBV7-9 and TRBJ1-2; possible D gene TRBD1, 5 bases. CDR1 and CDR2 (germline): SEHNR, FQNEAQ (reference sequence). The CDR3 runs 14 residues. The CDR3 nucleotides read TGTTCCAGCAGCGCTTACGACAGTTATAATGGCTACACCTTC. Residues: CSSSAYDSYNGYTF.

This rearrangement joins TRBV9 to TRBJ2-1; 11 bases are a match to TRBD2. After removal of 4 bases from V and 7 bases from J, the junction contained 7 bases not matched to a gene. This CDR3 has 15 residues. CDR1 is SGDLS, CDR2 YYNGEE, per germline. This CDR3 reads CASSKGTSGFNEQFF. CDR3 nucleotides: TGTGCCAGCAGCAAAGGGACTAGCGGCTTTAATGAGCAGTTCTTC. The variable domain in full, completed from reference TRBV9 and TRBJ2-1, reads DSGVTQTPKHLITATGQRVTLRCSPRSGDLSVYWYQQSLDQGLQFLIQYYNGEERAKGNILERFSAQQFPDLHSELNLSSLELGDSALYFCASSKGTSGFNEQFFGPGTRLTVL.

The chain carries TRBV7-3 and TRBJ1-2, with D perhaps matching TRBD1 (6 bases). Germline CDR1 reads SGHTA; CDR2 reads FQGTGA. The length of the CDR3 is 16 residues. V was pared by 5 bases and J by 3 bases, with 19 bases between. CDR3 loop: CASSRATGPLDYGYTF. The CDR3 region has the DNA TGTGCCAGCAGCAGGGCAACAGGGCCCCTGGACTATGGCTACACCTTC.

The CDR3 sequence: CASSQTPNRGSPLHF. The CDR3 DNA reads as TGTGCCAGCAGTCAGACTCCGAACAGGGGGTCACCCCTCCACTTT. The chain links TRBV28 to TRBJ1-6, with 8 bases identical to TRBD1. The CDR3 runs 15 residues. V shed 5 bases, J shed 10 bases, and the junction held 10 bases outside the gene matches. Germline V gene sequence: CDR1 MDHEN, CDR2 SYDVKM.

The chain is built from TRBV9 and TRBJ2-7; D is possibly TRBD2 (5 bases). The germline gives CDR1 SGDLS, CDR2 YYNGEE. Trimming left V 0 bases short and J 1 base short, with 8 bases between. This CDR3 contains 14 residues. CDR3 nucleotide sequence: TGTGCCAGCAGCGTAGACGGGGATTCCTACGAGCAGTACTTC. Its translation is CASSVDGDSYEQYF.

This chain joins TRBV4-2 and TRBJ1-3; D call uncertain. The germline V gene encodes CDR1 LGHNA and CDR2 YNFKEQ. This CDR3 is 13 amino acids long. V gave up 4 bases and J gave up 1 base, with 5 bases separating them. CDR3 region: CASSPPSGNTIYF. The CDR3, as DNA: TGTGCCAGCAGCCCCCCTTCTGGAAACACCATATATTTT.

This chain connects TRBV29-1 to TRBJ2-3, with 9 positions matching TRBD2. The J segment lost 2 bases and the V segment lost 4 bases, leaving 13 bases of the junction unmatched. This CDR3 region has 17 residues. Germline-derived CDR1 and CDR2 are SQVTM and ANQGSEA. This CDR3 reads CSVASQRLAEYTDTQYF. The CDR3 DNA reads as TGCAGCGTTGCATCGCAGCGACTAGCGGAATACACAGATACGCAGTATTTT.

The chain joins TRBV15 to TRBJ1-1, with D possibly matching TRBD1 (6 bases). V was pared by 8 bases and J by 1 base, with 11 bases between. Per germline, CDR1 LNHNV and CDR2 YYDKDF (reference sequence). The CDR3 contains 13 residues. CDR3 sequence reads: CATAGAGNTEAFF. The CDR3 DNA follows: TGTGCCACCGCGGGGGCGGGGAACACTGAAGCTTTCTTT.